The 13 T cell receptor beta chains in this list originate from one sample, sequenced in a study of shared clonotypes between healthy human individuals. Naive CD8 cells lacked CD45RO and underwent positive selection for CCR7, leaving out terminally differentiated effector memory CD45RA+ cells. The assay was immunoSEQ multiplex PCR, and TCRdb's table has in-frame clones only and misses some. The sample records about 2.1 million clones, roughly 91% being singletons. Material for sequencing was naive CD8+ T cells from PBMCs. The receptors originated from a man aged 18 to 35 in good health. Some clones in this sample may be carry-over from other donors' samples.

The rearrangement uses TRBV7-6 and TRBJ1-3; no reliable D call. The CDR3 consists of 16 residues. The V gene lost 5 bases and the J gene lost 0 bases, with 14 bases spanning the gap. The germline gives CDR1 SGHVS, CDR2 FNYEAQ. The CDR3: CASSPDLTGSGNTIYF. The CDR3 DNA is TGTGCCAGCAGCCCGGATCTCACCGGCTCTGGAAACACCATATATTTT.

In its sample, this clone was seen a few times. The rearrangement joins TRBV19 to TRBJ2-2, with D maybe TRBD1 (5 bases). Germline V gene sequence: CDR1 LNHDA, CDR2 SQIVND (reference sequence). V lost 6 bases and J 4 bases, leaving 9 bases between the germline ends. The CDR3 is made up of 13 amino acids. The CDR3 coding sequence is TGTGCCAGTAGAATAACAGGCACCGGGGAGCTGTTTTTT. The encoded protein is CASRITGTGELFF.

Remarks on this clone: The sample has other DNA sequences that encode this CDR3 too. The rearrangement links TRBV27 to TRBJ2-2; D unresolved. V lost 5 bases, J lost 3 bases, and 7 bases lay in between. The CDR3 totals 13 residues. From germline, CDR1 is MNHEY and CDR2 SMNVEV (reference sequence). CDR3 bases: TGTGCCAGCAGTCTACAATACACCGGGGAGCTGTTTTTT. This translates into CASSLQYTGELFF.

In DNA, the CDR3 is TGCGCCAGCAGCTTGGCCACAGGGGGGCCGAACACTGAAGCTTTCTTT. Translation gives CASSLATGGPNTEAFF. This chain links TRBV5-1 with TRBJ1-1; 8 positions agree with TRBD1. Germline CDR1 SGHRS, CDR2 YFSETQ. The CDR3 loop spans 16 amino acids. With V trimmed by 0 bases and J by 1 base, 5 bases remained unmatched.

The CDR3 DNA reads TGCGCCAGCAGCCACGATACGAATGAGCAGTTCTTC. Encoded protein: CASSHDTNEQFF. The chain joins TRBV4-1 to TRBJ2-1; D ambiguous. This CDR3 contains 12 residues. CDR1 is MGHRA, CDR2 YSYEKL, per germline. V shed 3 bases and J shed 7 bases, with 7 bases lying between them.

The chain has TRBV6-1 and TRBJ1-4; tentatively, D is TRBD1 (5 bases). Germline V gene data show CDR1 as MNHNS and CDR2 as SASEGT. This CDR3 is 16 amino acids long. V was clipped by 0 bases and J by 4 bases, with 12 bases between them. The CDR3 here is CASSEAGVYHNEKLFF. CDR3 DNA: TGTGCCAGCAGTGAAGCAGGGGTTTACCATAATGAAAAACTGTTTTTT.

This clone showed up just once. The gene calls are TRBV6-1 and TRBJ2-7; no clear D. With 5 bases removed from V and 3 bases from J, the gap between germline ends came to 5 bases. Germline CDR1 MNHNS, CDR2 SASEGT. This CDR3 spans 11 amino acids. The CDR3 DNA is TGTGCCAGCAGTTACATCTACGAGCAGTACTTC. Its translation is CASSYIYEQYF.

The V gene is TRBV15, the J gene TRBJ1-5, with D perhaps TRBD1 (6 bases). CDR3 size: 15 residues. Deletions cut 0 bases from V and 3 bases from J, with 9 bases between. Germline V gene lookup returns CDR1 LNHNV and CDR2 YYDKDF (reference sequence). CDR3 in DNA: TGTGCCACCAGCAGAGATAACAGGGCCAATCAGCCCCAGCATTTT. Translated, it gives CATSRDNRANQPQHF.

The V call is TRBV4-3, the J call TRBJ2-1; no clear D. The CDR3 spans 15 residues. The germline V gene has CDR1 LGHNA and CDR2 YSLEER. The germline V and J ends were trimmed by 3 bases and 4 bases, with 13 bases remaining between them. The CDR3, as DNA: TGCGCCAGCAGCCAGCCCCGCGGAGAGTACAATGAGCAGTTCTTC. Translated: CASSQPRGEYNEQFF.

The J gene is TRBJ2-1, the V gene TRBV18; 9 nucleotides align to TRBD2. V was pared by 0 bases and J by 8 bases, with 17 bases of the junction left unmatched. The CDR3 loop spans 19 amino acids. CDR1 and CDR2 from the germline V gene are KGHSH and LQKENI. CDR3 amino acids: CASSPPEGNPGLATDEQFF. For the CDR3, the DNA is TGTGCCAGCTCACCACCAGAAGGTAATCCGGGACTAGCAACCGATGAGCAGTTCTTC.

The V gene is TRBV6-5, the J gene TRBJ2-7, with 12 bases that match TRBD2. V gave up 6 bases and J gave up 3 bases; unmatched junction bases: 3. The germline V gene has CDR1 MNHEY and CDR2 SVGAGI. CDR3 length: 14 residues. Here the CDR3 DNA reads TGTGCCAGCAGACCACTAGCGGGAGGCTACGAGCAGTACTTC. Amino acid sequence: CASRPLAGGYEQYF.

The gene calls are TRBV7-8 and TRBJ1-1, with a tentative D call TRBD1 (5 bases). The CDR3 contains 14 residues. Germline V gives CDR1 SGHVS, CDR2 FQNEAQ. Trimming shortened V by 1 base and J by 3 bases, and 9 bases separated the two germline ends. CDR3 in amino acids: CASSLGGAYTEAFF. In nucleotides, the CDR3 is TGTGCCAGCAGCTTAGGTGGGGCGTACACTGAAGCTTTCTTT.

V gene TRBV27 combines with J gene TRBJ2-1; 10 nucleotides align to TRBD2. CDR3 length: 14 residues. Germline CDR1 is MNHEY and CDR2 is SMNVEV (reference sequence). After removal of 5 bases from V and 9 bases from J, the junction contained 7 bases not matched to a gene. DNA of the CDR3: TGTGCCAGCAGTCCTCTAGCGGGAGCGGGTGAGCAGTTCTTC. The encoded protein is CASSPLAGAGEQFF.